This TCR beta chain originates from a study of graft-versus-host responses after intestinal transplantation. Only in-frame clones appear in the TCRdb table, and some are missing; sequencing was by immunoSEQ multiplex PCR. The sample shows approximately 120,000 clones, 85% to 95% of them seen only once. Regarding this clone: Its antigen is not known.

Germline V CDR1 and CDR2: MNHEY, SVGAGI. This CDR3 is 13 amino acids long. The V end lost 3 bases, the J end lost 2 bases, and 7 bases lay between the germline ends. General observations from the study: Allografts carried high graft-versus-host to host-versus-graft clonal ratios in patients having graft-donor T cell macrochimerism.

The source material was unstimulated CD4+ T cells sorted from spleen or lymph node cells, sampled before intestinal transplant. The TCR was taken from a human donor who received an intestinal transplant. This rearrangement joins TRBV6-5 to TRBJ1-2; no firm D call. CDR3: CASSYGHNYGYTF. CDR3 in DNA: TGTGCCAGCAGTTATGGGCACAACTATGGCTACACCTTC.